The T cell receptor (beta chain) described here comes from a study of CD8 T cells in Susac syndrome. The RNA input was about 0.5 to 1 ug, and it was reverse transcribed with random hexamers. TCRdb reanalysed the immunoSEQ multiplex PCR reads using MiXCR and keeps one entry per CDR3 protein. This sample has hundreds of thousands of distinct CDR3 sequences; roughly 85% occur once, and the top ten carry roughly 0.11%. V lost 6 bases, J lost 4 bases, and 15 bases lay in between. CDR3 length: 14 amino acids. The rearrangement uses TRBV12-3 or TRBV12-4 and TRBJ1-2; TRBD1 is a possible D gene (6 bases). This clonotype originated in a human donor with multiple sclerosis. Sequenced material: CD8+ T cells from PBMCs. The CDR3 region is CASSGGQTAYGYTF. The CDR3 DNA sequence: TGTGCCAGCAGCGGCGGACAGACAGCCTATGGCTACACCTTC.